What follows are 32 T cell receptor beta chains derived from one specimen sequenced in a study of PD-1 blockade in classical Hodgkin lymphoma. The method was immunoSEQ multiplex PCR; TCRdb's version includes in-frame clones alone and lacks a portion of them. The sample holds 25,000 or so clones; approximately 80% are singletons and the top ten take around 2.3%. Each and every patient relapsed after autologous stem cell transplantation, and patients got differing brentuximab vedotin exposure. CD4+ T cells were purified from thawed PBMCs by negative selection. The specimen comprised CD4+ T cells from blood, sampled at baseline. All receptors derive from a human donor with classical Hodgkin lymphoma.

J is TRBJ1-2 and V is TRBV7-2; D call uncertain. The ends were cut back, 1 base at V and 1 base at J, with 13 bases in the middle. Germline V gene sequence: CDR1 SGHTA, CDR2 FQGNSA. This CDR3 is built from 16 residues. The CDR3 region is CASSLVTRPVNYGYTF. CDR3 nucleotides: TGTGCCAGCAGCTTAGTGACGCGGCCGGTTAACTATGGCTACACCTTC.

V is TRBV7-9 and J is TRBJ2-1; TRBD2 aligns across 8 bases. Germline V lookup: CDR1 SEHNR, CDR2 FQNEAQ (reference sequence). Trimming cost V 1 base and J 4 bases; bases outside gene matches: 9. This CDR3 has 17 amino acids. For the CDR3, the DNA is TGTGCCAGCAGCTTAGGGCGGATGGCGGGGGGTTACAATGAGCAGTTCTTC. Translated: CASSLGRMAGGYNEQFF. The full variable domain, completed using reference TRBV7-9 and TRBJ2-1, is DTGVSQNPRHKITKRGQNVTFRCDPISEHNRLYWYRQTLGQGPEFLTYFQNEAQLEKSRLLSDRFSAERPKGSFSTLEIQRTEQGDSAMYLCASSLGRMAGGYNEQFFGPGTRLTVL.

This chain uses TRBV9 with TRBJ2-3; 7 nucleotides align to TRBD2. The V gene end was trimmed by 3 bases and the J gene end by 0 bases; junction bases not matched to a gene: 7. The germline V gene has CDR1 SGDLS and CDR2 YYNGEE. The CDR3 totals 16 residues. CDR3 nucleotide sequence: TGTGCCAGCAGCGGGGTACTAGCGTCTAGCACAGATACGCAGTATTTT. This encodes CASSGVLASSTDTQYF.

The gene calls are TRBV19 and TRBJ1-1; D remains ambiguous. This CDR3 comprises 13 residues. The V end lost 6 bases, the J end lost 1 base, and 9 bases lay between the germline ends. Germline CDR1 LNHDA, CDR2 SQIVND (reference sequence). CDR3 in DNA: TGTGCCAGTAGAGGACGGGGGAACACTGAAGCTTTCTTT. This translates into CASRGRGNTEAFF.

V and J are TRBV6-1 and TRBJ2-7; D may be TRBD2 (6 bases). This CDR3 spans 14 amino acids. Germline V gene sequence: CDR1 MNHNS, CDR2 SASEGT. Trimming took off 4 bases at V and 0 bases at J, with 10 bases between the two ends. CDR3 sequence (DNA): TGTGCCAGCAGTGCACGGGGGACCTCCTACGAGCAGTACTTC. Translation gives CASSARGTSYEQYF.

This sequence joins TRBV30 and TRBJ2-7; TRBD1 aligns across 8 bases. V dropped 3 bases and J dropped 3; count of bases not matched to a gene: 4. Germline CDR1 is GTSNPN and CDR2 is SVGIG (reference sequence). This CDR3 comprises 13 residues. CDR3 DNA sequence: TGTGCCTGGAGGGACGACAGGGGCTACGAGCAGTACTTC. This codes for CAWRDDRGYEQYF.

The DNA for the CDR3 is TGTGCCAGCAGCTCAAACACTGAAGCTTTCTTT. Translation gives CASSSNTEAFF. This chain joins TRBV5-5 and TRBJ1-1, with unresolved D. Germline-derived CDR1 and CDR2 are SGHKS and YYEKEE (reference sequence). The CDR3 sequence is 11 residues long. Trimming removed 3 bases at V and 2 bases at J, with 2 bases between.

This rearrangement joins TRBV6-1 to TRBJ2-7; D gene unclear. The CDR3 is 14 amino acids. Germline lookup yields CDR1 MNHNS and CDR2 SASEGT. The V and J ends lost 3 bases and 0 bases respectively, with 9 bases between them. This CDR3 is CASSDWGVSYEQYF. In nucleotides, the CDR3 is TGTGCCAGCAGTGACTGGGGTGTCTCCTACGAGCAGTACTTC.

This clone showed up just a few times. The CDR3 DNA is TGTGCCAGCAAGGGAGGCTCCTTGGTCAATAGCAATCAGCCCCAGCATTTT. Translated: CASKGGSLVNSNQPQHF. The V and J genes are TRBV2 and TRBJ1-5; D is unclear. The CDR3 runs 17 residues. V was cut by 7 bases and J by 0 bases, with 19 bases left in between. Germline V gene lookup returns CDR1 SNHLY and CDR2 FYNNEI. Supplemented by reference TRBV2 and TRBJ1-5, the full variable domain reads EPEVTQTPSHQVTQMGQEVILRCVPISNHLYFYWYRQILGQKVEFLVSFYNNEISEKSEIFDDQFSVERPDGSNFTLKIRSTKLEDSAMYFCASKGGSLVNSNQPQHFGDGTRLSIL.

The V gene is TRBV10-3, the J gene TRBJ1-2; 7 bases fit TRBD1. The germline V gene has CDR1 ENHRY and CDR2 SYGVKD. This CDR3 has 15 residues. The V gene end was trimmed by 4 bases and the J gene end by 4 bases; junction bases not matched to a gene: 9. CDR3 sequence reads: CAISVSGQRFYGYTF. The CDR3 region has the DNA TGTGCCATCAGTGTTTCGGGACAGAGATTCTATGGCTACACCTTC.

This clone was counted once. The chain couples TRBV5-1 to TRBJ2-3; 7 nucleotides line up with TRBD1. The V segment lost 4 bases and the J segment 6 bases; nucleotides outside the gene matches: 5. Germline V gene lookup returns CDR1 SGHRS and CDR2 YFSETQ. The CDR3 runs to 13 residues. The CDR3: CASSVLGGDTQYF. The CDR3 DNA reads as TGCGCCAGCAGCGTCCTAGGGGGCGATACGCAGTATTTT.

This chain joins TRBV19 and TRBJ2-3; D may be TRBD2 (5 bases). Germline lookup yields CDR1 LNHDA and CDR2 SQIVND (reference sequence). CDR3 length: 15 residues. Trimming stripped 3 bases from V and 0 bases from J, with 10 bases between. CDR3 loop: CASSIGMSSTDTQYF. The CDR3 region has the DNA TGTGCCAGTAGTATCGGGATGTCTAGCACAGATACGCAGTATTTT.

V gene TRBV28 combines with J gene TRBJ2-2; D is uncertain. Germline CDR1 reads MDHEN; CDR2 reads SYDVKM. This CDR3 is 13 amino acids long. Deletions cut 2 bases from V and 3 bases from J, with 4 bases between. As DNA, the CDR3 is TGTGCCAGCAGTTTAATTTACACCGGGGAGCTGTTTTTT. It encodes CASSLIYTGELFF. Together with reference TRBV28 and TRBJ2-2, the CDR3 gives the full variable domain: DVKVTQSSRYLVKRTGEKVFLECVQDMDHENMFWYRQDPGLGLRLIYFSYDVKMKEKGDIPEGYSVSREKKERFSLILESASTNQTSMYLCASSLIYTGELFFGEGSRLTVL.

V is TRBV9 and J is TRBJ1-4; D is ambiguous. The CDR3 sequence is 13 residues long. V was cut by 4 bases and J by 4 bases, with 8 bases left in between. Germline V gives CDR1 SGDLS, CDR2 YYNGEE. The CDR3 region is CASSSRGNEKLFF. CDR3 in DNA: TGTGCCAGCAGCTCCCGGGGTAATGAAAAACTGTTTTTT.

The genes are TRBV25-1 and TRBJ2-7; 11 nucleotides match TRBD1. Germline CDR1 reads MGHDK; CDR2 reads SYGVNS. V was clipped by 10 bases and J by 1 base; unmatched bases: 9. CDR3 length: 15 residues. CDR3 amino acids: CATTGTGGLSYEQYF. CDR3 DNA sequence: TGTGCCACGACCGGGACAGGGGGTCTATCCTACGAGCAGTACTTC.

The CDR3, as DNA: TGTGCCAGCACCGGAAGGGCTTATGGAAACACCATATATTTT. Its translation is CASTGRAYGNTIYF. The chain joins TRBV6-5 to TRBJ1-3; D gene ambiguous. V was pared by 7 bases and J by 3 bases, with 13 bases between. CDR3 length equals 14 residues. CDR1 and CDR2 (germline): MNHEY, SVGAGI.

The chain is built from TRBV11-3 and TRBJ1-5; weak D call: TRBD1 (5 bases). In germline, CDR1 is SGHNT, CDR2 YENEEA. V gave up 5 bases and J gave up 6 bases, with 11 bases separating them. The CDR3 extends over 13 amino acids. The CDR3, as DNA: TGTGCCAGCAGCCAAGAAAGGGGTCAGCCCCAGCATTTT. Protein product: CASSQERGQPQHF.

Only one count was recorded for this clone. The chain uses TRBV15 and TRBJ1-2; TRBD1 aligns across 10 bases. Per the germline V gene, CDR1 is LNHNV and CDR2 is YYDKDF (reference sequence). J was trimmed by 5 bases and V by 3 bases; bases with no gene match: 12. The CDR3 extends over 17 amino acids. The CDR3 is CATSRGTGDPTGYGYTF. The DNA of the CDR3 is TGTGCCACCAGCAGGGGGACAGGGGACCCGACCGGTTATGGCTACACCTTC.

The chain has TRBV7-2 and TRBJ2-1; perhaps TRBD1 as D (5 bases). Germline CDR1 and CDR2: SGHTA and FQGNSA. V was pared by 5 bases and J by 8 bases, with 19 bases between. This CDR3 spans 15 amino acids. CDR3 in DNA: TGTGCCAGCAGCCCCCAGGGAAAGCCCGGGTATGAGCAGTTCTTC. Its protein is CASSPQGKPGYEQFF.

This clone was found a few times. The J gene is TRBJ1-1, the V gene TRBV27, with a weak D call TRBD1 (6 bases). CDR1 and CDR2 (germline): MNHEY, SMNVEV (reference sequence). CDR3 length: 15 residues. With 6 bases removed from V and 1 base from J, the gap between germline ends came to 15 bases. In DNA form, the CDR3 reads TGTGCCAGCAGCCTATGGGGGGCGCGGAACACTGAAGCTTTCTTT. As protein: CASSLWGARNTEAFF.

The CDR3 here is CASGLTQGYQPQHF. The CDR3 DNA is TGTGCTAGTGGTTTGACTCAGGGTTATCAGCCCCAGCATTTT. The chain joins TRBV12-5 to TRBJ1-5; a weak D match, TRBD1 (5 bases). The length of the CDR3 is 14 residues. Germline CDR1 reads LGHNT; CDR2 reads FRNRAP. V lost 2 bases, J lost 5 bases, and 10 bases lay in between.

CDR3 in amino acids: CAWSPQGYGYTF. The DNA of the CDR3 is TGTGCCTGGAGCCCACAGGGCTATGGCTACACCTTC. The chain joins TRBV30 to TRBJ1-2, with D perhaps TRBD1 (6 bases). The germline gives CDR1 GTSNPN, CDR2 SVGIG (reference sequence). V lost 3 bases and J lost 4, with 9 bases in between. The CDR3 runs to 12 residues.

This clone has just one count. The rearrangement uses TRBV7-2 and TRBJ1-1; 10 bases are shared with TRBD1. Germline V gives CDR1 SGHTA, CDR2 FQGNSA. The CDR3 length is 14 residues. V lost 4 bases, J lost 5 bases, and 4 bases stayed unmatched. CDR3 bases: TGTGCCAGCAGCTATCCGGGACAGGGGACTGAAGCTTTCTTT. Encoded protein: CASSYPGQGTEAFF.

The chain links TRBV7-3 to TRBJ2-3; maybe TRBD2 (5 bases). The CDR3 loop spans 13 amino acids. V was clipped by 6 bases and J by 0 bases, with 7 bases between them. Germline loops: CDR1 SGHTA, CDR2 FQGTGA. CDR3: CASRRTSTDTQYF. The CDR3 region has the DNA TGTGCCAGCAGACGGACTAGCACAGATACGCAGTATTTT.

CDR3 sequence (DNA): TGTGCCAGCAGGAAAGGGGTTCTGGTCGAGCAGTACTTC. As protein: CASRKGVLVEQYF. The chain is built from TRBV2 and TRBJ2-7, with D perhaps TRBD1 (5 bases). Germline lookup yields CDR1 SNHLY and CDR2 FYNNEI. V lost 6 bases, J lost 6 bases, and 15 bases lay in between. The CDR3 length is 13 residues.

This sequence joins TRBV4-3 and TRBJ1-3; D is possibly TRBD1 (5 bases). Germline V gives CDR1 LGHNA, CDR2 YSLEER. V lost 3 bases and J lost 0, with 9 bases in between. The CDR3 loop spans 15 amino acids. The DNA of the CDR3 is TGCGCCAGCAGCCAGAGCGGGGCCTCTGGAAACACCATATATTTT. This codes for CASSQSGASGNTIYF.

This rearrangement joins TRBV7-2 to TRBJ2-5; 9 nucleotides match TRBD2. V trimming: 2 bases; J trimming: 5 bases; junction bases outside the gene matches: 6. Germline assignment: CDR1 SGHTA and CDR2 FQGNSA. The CDR3 consists of 15 residues. DNA for the CDR3: TGTGCCAGCAGCTTATTCGCGGGGGGGCTGGAGACCCAGTACTTC. It yields the protein CASSLFAGGLETQYF.

In this sample, this clone turned up once. The chain couples TRBV9 to TRBJ2-2; D unclear. The CDR3 is 17 amino acids. In germline, CDR1 is SGDLS, CDR2 YYNGEE. V lost 3 bases to trimming and J lost 2 bases, with 17 bases between them. In DNA form, the CDR3 reads TGTGCCAGCAGCGGCCCGTCCTTGGGCTTCAACACCGGGGAGCTGTTTTTT. This codes for CASSGPSLGFNTGELFF.

The rearrangement links TRBV30 to TRBJ2-3; D is perhaps TRBD2 (7 bases). Trimming shortened V by 0 bases and J by 4 bases, and 14 bases separated the two germline ends. The CDR3 is 15 residues long. Germline-derived CDR1 and CDR2 are GTSNPN and SVGIG (reference sequence). CDR3 bases: TGTGCCTGGAGTGTGGGGGGGCTAATCGCAGATACGCAGTATTTT. This encodes CAWSVGGLIADTQYF.

The chain combines TRBV2 with TRBJ2-6; no clear D gene. Trimming removed 2 bases from V and 0 bases from J, with 8 bases in between. CDR3 length: 16 residues. Germline V lookup: CDR1 SNHLY, CDR2 FYNNEI. CDR3 region: CASSELGNSGANVLTF. CDR3 coding DNA: TGTGCCAGCAGTGAACTTGGGAACTCTGGGGCCAACGTCCTGACTTTC.

The V call is TRBV7-9, the J call TRBJ2-1; no firm D call. V gave up 0 bases and J gave up 5 bases, with 2 bases separating them. The CDR3 spans 12 residues. Per the germline V gene, CDR1 is SEHNR and CDR2 is FQNEAQ (reference sequence). In nucleotides, the CDR3 is TGTGCCAGCAGCTTAGCGAACAATGAGCAGTTCTTC. This encodes CASSLANNEQFF.

CDR3 loop: CASSPGGLGNEQFF. For the CDR3, the DNA is TGTGCCAGCAGCCCGGGGGGCCTGGGGAATGAGCAGTTCTTC. This chain uses TRBV6-6 with TRBJ2-1, with a tentative D call TRBD2 (7 bases). Germline CDR1 reads MNHNY; CDR2 reads SVGAGI (reference sequence). The length of the CDR3 is 14 residues. Trimming pared 6 bases from V and 7 bases from J, leaving 16 bases between.